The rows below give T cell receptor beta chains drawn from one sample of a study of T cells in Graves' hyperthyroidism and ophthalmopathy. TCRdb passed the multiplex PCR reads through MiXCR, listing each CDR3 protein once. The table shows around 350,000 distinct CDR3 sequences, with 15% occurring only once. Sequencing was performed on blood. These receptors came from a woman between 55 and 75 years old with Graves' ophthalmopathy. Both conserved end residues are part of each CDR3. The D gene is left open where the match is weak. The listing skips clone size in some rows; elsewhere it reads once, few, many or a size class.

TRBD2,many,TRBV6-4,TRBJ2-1,CASSDTSGHNEQFF,TGTGCCAGCAGTGACACTAGCGGGCATAATGAGCAGTTCTTC
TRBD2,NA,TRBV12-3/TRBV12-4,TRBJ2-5,CASSPPGREGRETQYF,TGTGCCAGCAGTCCCCCAGGGCGGGAGGGCCGAGAGACCCAGTACTTC
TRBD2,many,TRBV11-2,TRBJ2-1,CASRSTSGRINEQFF,TGTGCCAGCAGGTCTACTAGCGGGAGGATTAATGAGCAGTTCTTC
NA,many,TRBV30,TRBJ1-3,CAWTPTSSGNTIYF,TGTGCCTGGACGCCGACAAGCTCTGGAAACACCATATATTTT
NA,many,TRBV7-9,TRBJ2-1,CASSSSDGYNEQFF,TGTGCCAGCAGCTCCAGCGACGGCTACAATGAGCAGTTCTTC
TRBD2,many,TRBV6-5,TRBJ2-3,CASSYWASGDSTDTQYF,TGTGCCAGCAGTTACTGGGCTAGCGGGGACAGCACAGATACGCAGTATTTT
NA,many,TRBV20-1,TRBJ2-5,CSALEKQETQYF,TGCAGTGCTCTGGAGAAACAAGAGACCCAGTACTTC
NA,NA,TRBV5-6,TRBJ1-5,CASSFFQQPQHF,TGTGCCAGCAGCTTTTTTCAACAGCCCCAGCATTTT
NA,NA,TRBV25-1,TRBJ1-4,CASSEGQGGEKLFF,TGTGCCAGCAGTGAGGGGCAGGGTGGAGAAAAACTGTTTTTT
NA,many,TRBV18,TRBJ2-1,CASSPLTLMYNEQFF,TGTGCCAGCTCACCACTTACACTTATGTACAATGAGCAGTTCTTC
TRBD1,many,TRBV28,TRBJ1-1,CASSLSPITGVAFF,TGTGCCAGCAGTCTCTCCCCCATTACAGGGGTAGCTTTCTTT
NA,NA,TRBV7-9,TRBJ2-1,CASSFTAGLPFF,TGTGCCAGCAGCTTTACCGCGGGGCTGCCGTTCTTC
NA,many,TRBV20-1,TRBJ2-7,CSARGESYEQYF,TGCAGTGCTAGAGGCGAGAGCTACGAGCAGTACTTC
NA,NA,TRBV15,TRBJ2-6,CATSRWARGSGANVLTF,TGTGCCACCAGCAGGTGGGCCAGGGGCTCTGGGGCCAACGTCCTGACTTTC
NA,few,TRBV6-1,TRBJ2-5,CASHSGGETQYF,TGTGCCAGCCACTCCGGGGGAGAGACCCAGTACTTC
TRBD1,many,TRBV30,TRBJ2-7,CAWSDRDRLPYEQYF,TGTGCCTGGAGCGATCGGGACAGGCTTCCCTACGAGCAGTACTTC
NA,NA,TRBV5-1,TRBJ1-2,CASSGRGGLYGYTF,TGCGCCAGCAGCGGACGGGGGGGCCTCTATGGCTACACCTTC
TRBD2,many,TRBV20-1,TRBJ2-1,CSATLAENEQFF,TGCAGCGCTACACTAGCGGAGAATGAGCAGTTCTTC
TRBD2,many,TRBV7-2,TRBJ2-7,CASRQGTSTSEQYF,TGTGCCAGCAGACAGGGGACTAGCACGTCCGAGCAGTACTTC